This T cell receptor beta chain appears in the sequencing data of a study of cytomegalovirus exposure and HLA in healthy donors. Across the whole study: An earlier analysis identified approximately 120 million unique TCR beta sequences in some 170 million T cells. Findings of the study overall: Presence/absence analyses assumed roughly uniform sequencing depth across donors.

The PCR was carried out with 60 Vbeta primers and 13 Jbeta primers. The assay was immunoSEQ multiplex PCR, and TCRdb's table has in-frame clones only and misses some. In the table there are tens of thousands of clones, 70% to 80% of which are singletons. Looked up from germline, CDR1 is SGDLS and CDR2 is YYNGEE. The CDR3 extends over 16 amino acids. Trimming took 0 bases from V and 0 from J; bases not matched to a gene: 4. In regard to this clone: The antigen is unknown.

This TCR was recovered from a woman in her thirties or forties in good health and CMV-seropositive. The sequencing input was PBMCs. V usage is TRBV9 and J usage is TRBJ2-7, with 9 bases that match TRBD2. CDR3 loop: CASSVGAGGNSYEQYF. The DNA for the CDR3 is TGTGCCAGCAGCGTAGGGGCGGGAGGGAACTCCTACGAGCAGTACTTC.